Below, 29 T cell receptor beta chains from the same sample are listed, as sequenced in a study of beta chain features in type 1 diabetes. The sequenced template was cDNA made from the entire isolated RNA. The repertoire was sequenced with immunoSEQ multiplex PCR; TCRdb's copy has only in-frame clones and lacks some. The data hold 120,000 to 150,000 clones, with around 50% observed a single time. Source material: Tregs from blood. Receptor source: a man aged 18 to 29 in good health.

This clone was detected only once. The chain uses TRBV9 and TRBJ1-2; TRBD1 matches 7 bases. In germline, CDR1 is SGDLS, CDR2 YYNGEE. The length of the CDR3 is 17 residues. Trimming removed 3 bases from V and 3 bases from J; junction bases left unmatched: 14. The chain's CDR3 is CASSGQPLFGTDYGYTF. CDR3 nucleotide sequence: TGTGCCAGCAGCGGACAACCCCTATTTGGGACAGACTATGGCTACACCTTC.

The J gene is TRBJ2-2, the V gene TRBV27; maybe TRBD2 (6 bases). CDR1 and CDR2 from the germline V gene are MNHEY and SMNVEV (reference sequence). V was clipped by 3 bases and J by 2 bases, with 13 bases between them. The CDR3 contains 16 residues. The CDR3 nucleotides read TGTGCCAGCAGTTTCCAACTAGCATTAAACACCGGGGAGCTGTTTTTT. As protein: CASSFQLALNTGELFF.

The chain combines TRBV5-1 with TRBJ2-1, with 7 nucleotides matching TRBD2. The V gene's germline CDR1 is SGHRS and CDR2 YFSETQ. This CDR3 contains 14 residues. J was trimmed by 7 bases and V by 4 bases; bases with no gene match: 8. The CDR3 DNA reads TGCGCCAGCAGCCGACGGGAGGTTTGGAATGAGCAGTTCTTC. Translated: CASSRREVWNEQFF.

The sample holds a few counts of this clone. CDR3 sequence (DNA): TGTGCCAGCAGCTTGGCGAATTTGGCGGGAGTCGTAAACATTCAGTACTTC. Its translation: CASSLANLAGVVNIQYF. The genes are TRBV5-4 and TRBJ2-4; TRBD2 aligns across 7 bases. J was trimmed by 6 bases and V by 0 bases; bases with no gene match: 12. The CDR3 extends over 17 amino acids. Germline CDR1 and CDR2: SGHNT and YYREEE (reference sequence). Full variable domain (rest looked up from reference TRBV5-4 and TRBJ2-4): ETGVTQSPTHLIKTRGQQVTLRCSSQSGHNTVSWYQQALGQGPQFIFQYYREEENGRGNFPPRFSGLQFPNYSSELNVNALELDDSALYLCASSLANLAGVVNIQYFGAGTRLSVL.

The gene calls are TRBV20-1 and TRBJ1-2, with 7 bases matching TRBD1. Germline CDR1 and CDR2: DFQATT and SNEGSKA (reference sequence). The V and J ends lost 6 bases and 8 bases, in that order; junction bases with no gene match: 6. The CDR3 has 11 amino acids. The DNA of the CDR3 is TGCAGTGCGGTTGGGACAGTGGGCTACACCTTC. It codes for CSAVGTVGYTF.

CDR3: CASSLLQDNEKLFF. CDR3 in DNA: TGTGCCAGCAGCTTACTACAGGACAATGAAAAACTGTTTTTT. The chain is built from TRBV7-8 and TRBJ1-4, with D possibly matching TRBD1 (5 bases). Germline CDR1 and CDR2: SGHVS and FQNEAQ. V lost 2 bases and J 5 bases, leaving 9 bases between the germline ends. The CDR3 length is 14 residues. The full variable domain, in which reference TRBV7-8 and TRBJ1-4 provide the parts outside the CDR3, is GAGVSQSPRYKVAKRGQDVALRCDPISGHVSLFWYQQALGQGPEFLTYFQNEAQLDKSGLPSDRFFAERPEGSVSTLKIQRTQQEDSAVYLCASSLLQDNEKLFFGSGTQLSVL.

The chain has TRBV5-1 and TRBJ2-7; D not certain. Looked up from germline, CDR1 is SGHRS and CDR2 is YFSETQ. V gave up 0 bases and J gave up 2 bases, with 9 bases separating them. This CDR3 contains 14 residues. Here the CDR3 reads CASSLVSGPYEQYF. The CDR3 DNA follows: TGCGCCAGCAGCTTGGTCTCCGGTCCCTACGAGCAGTACTTC.

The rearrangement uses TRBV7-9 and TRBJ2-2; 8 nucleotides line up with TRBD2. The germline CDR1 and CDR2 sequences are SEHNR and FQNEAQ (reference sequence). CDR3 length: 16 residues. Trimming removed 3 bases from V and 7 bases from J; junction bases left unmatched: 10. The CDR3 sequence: CASSFVPGLVIGELFF. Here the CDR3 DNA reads TGTGCCAGCAGCTTCGTACCGGGACTAGTCATCGGGGAGCTGTTTTTT.

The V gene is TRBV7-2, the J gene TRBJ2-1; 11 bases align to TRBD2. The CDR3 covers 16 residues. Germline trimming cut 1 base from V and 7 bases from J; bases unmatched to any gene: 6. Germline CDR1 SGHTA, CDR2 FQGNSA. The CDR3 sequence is CASSLVRLAGGNEQFF. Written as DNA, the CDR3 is TGTGCCAGCAGCTTAGTTAGGCTAGCGGGAGGAAATGAGCAGTTCTTC.

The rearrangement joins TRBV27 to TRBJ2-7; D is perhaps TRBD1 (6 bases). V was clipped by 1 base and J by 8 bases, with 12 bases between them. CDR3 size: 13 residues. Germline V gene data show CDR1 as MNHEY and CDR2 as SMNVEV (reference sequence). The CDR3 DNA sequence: TGTGCCAGCAGTTTATATGGACAGCCAAAGCAGTACTTC. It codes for CASSLYGQPKQYF.

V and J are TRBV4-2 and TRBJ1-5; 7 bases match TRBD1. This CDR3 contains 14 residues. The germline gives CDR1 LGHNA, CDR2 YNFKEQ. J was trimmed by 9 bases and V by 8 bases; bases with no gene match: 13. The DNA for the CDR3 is TGTGCCAGCGGGAGCCAGACAGGGTCGGGGCCCCAGCATTTT. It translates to CASGSQTGSGPQHF.

The CDR3 DNA reads TGTGCCAGCAGTTACTCGTTAGTGACTGAGAACACCTTC. Its translation is CASSYSLVTENTF. The V and J genes are TRBV6-5 and TRBJ1-2; D unresolved. The length of the CDR3 is 13 residues. V dropped 0 bases and J dropped 12 bases, with 14 bases sitting between them. Germline V gene lookup returns CDR1 MNHEY and CDR2 SVGAGI.

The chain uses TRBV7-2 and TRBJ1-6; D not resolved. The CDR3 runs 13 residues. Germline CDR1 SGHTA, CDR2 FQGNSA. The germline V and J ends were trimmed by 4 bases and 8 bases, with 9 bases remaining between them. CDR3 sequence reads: CASSSSTYSPLHF. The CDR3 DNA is TGTGCCAGCAGCTCGAGTACTTATTCACCCCTCCACTTT.

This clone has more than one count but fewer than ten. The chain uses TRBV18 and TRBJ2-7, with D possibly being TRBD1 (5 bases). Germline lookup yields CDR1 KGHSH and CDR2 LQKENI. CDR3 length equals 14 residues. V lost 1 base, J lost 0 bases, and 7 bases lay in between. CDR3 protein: CASSPQDTSYEQYF. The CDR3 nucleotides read TGTGCCAGCTCACCACAGGACACCTCCTACGAGCAGTACTTC.

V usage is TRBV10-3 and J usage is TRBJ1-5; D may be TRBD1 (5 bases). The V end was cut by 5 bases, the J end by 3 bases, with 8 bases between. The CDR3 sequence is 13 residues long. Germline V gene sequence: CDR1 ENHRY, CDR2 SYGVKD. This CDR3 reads CAISLGANQPQHF. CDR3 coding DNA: TGTGCCATCAGTCTTGGGGCCAATCAGCCCCAGCATTTT.

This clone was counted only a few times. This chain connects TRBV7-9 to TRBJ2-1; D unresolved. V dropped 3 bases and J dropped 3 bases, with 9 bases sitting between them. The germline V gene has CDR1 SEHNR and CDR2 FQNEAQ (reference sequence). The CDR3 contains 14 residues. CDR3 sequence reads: CASSFLGGYNEQFF. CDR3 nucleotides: TGTGCCAGCAGCTTCCTTGGCGGCTACAATGAGCAGTTCTTC.

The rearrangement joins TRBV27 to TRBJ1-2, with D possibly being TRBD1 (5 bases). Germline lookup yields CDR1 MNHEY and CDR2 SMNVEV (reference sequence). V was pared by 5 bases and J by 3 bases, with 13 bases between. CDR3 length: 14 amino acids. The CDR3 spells CASSPYGQDYGYTF. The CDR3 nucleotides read TGTGCCAGCAGTCCCTACGGACAAGACTATGGCTACACCTTC.

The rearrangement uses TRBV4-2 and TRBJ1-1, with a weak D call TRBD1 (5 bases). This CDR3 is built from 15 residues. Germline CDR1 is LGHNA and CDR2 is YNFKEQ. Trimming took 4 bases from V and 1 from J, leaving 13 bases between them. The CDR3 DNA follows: TGTGCCAGCAGCCCAGACGGGGGAGCGAACACTGAAGCTTTCTTT. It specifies CASSPDGGANTEAFF.

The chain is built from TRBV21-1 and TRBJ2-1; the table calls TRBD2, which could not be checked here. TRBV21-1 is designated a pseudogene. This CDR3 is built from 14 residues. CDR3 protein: CASDLAGGPDEQFF. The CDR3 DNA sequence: TGTGCCAGCGACCTAGCGGGAGGTCCCGACGAGCAGTTCTTC.

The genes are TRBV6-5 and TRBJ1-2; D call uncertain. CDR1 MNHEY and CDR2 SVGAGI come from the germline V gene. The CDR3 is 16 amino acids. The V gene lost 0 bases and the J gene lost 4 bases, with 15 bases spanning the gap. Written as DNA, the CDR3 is TGTGCCAGCAGTTACTCTTCCCCCCCCGCGGGCTATGGCTACACCTTC. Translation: CASSYSSPPAGYGYTF.

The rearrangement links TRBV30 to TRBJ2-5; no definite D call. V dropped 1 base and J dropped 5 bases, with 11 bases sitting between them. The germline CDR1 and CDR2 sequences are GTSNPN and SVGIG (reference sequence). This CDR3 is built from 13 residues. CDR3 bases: TGTGCCTGGAGTGGCGGTCTGTACGAGACCCAGTACTTC. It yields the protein CAWSGGLYETQYF.

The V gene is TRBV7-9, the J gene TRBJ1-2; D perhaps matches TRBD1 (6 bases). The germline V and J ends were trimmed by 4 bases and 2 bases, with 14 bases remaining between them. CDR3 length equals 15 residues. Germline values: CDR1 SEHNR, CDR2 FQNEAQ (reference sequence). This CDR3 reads CASSSLLTGNYGYTF. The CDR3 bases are TGTGCCAGCAGCTCACTGCTTACAGGGAACTATGGCTACACCTTC.

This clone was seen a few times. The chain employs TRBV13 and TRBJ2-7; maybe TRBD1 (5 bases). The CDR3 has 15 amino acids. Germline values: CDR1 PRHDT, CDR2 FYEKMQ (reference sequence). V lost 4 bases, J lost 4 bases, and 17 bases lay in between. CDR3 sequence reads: CASSSLDRQGYEQYF. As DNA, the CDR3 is TGTGCCAGCAGCTCACTGGACCGTCAGGGTTACGAGCAGTACTTC.

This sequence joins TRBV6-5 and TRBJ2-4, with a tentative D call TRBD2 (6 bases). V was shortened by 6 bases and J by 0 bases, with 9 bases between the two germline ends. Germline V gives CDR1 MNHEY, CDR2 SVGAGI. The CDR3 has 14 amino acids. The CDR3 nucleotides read TGTGCCAGCAGGACCGGGGGAGCCAAAAACATTCAGTACTTC. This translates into CASRTGGAKNIQYF.

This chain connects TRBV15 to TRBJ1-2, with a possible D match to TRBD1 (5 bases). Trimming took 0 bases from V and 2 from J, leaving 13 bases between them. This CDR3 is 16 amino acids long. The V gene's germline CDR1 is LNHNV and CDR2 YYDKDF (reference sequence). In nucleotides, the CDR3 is TGTGCCACCAGCAGAGATCGGGGGACCTCAAACTATGGCTACACCTTC. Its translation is CATSRDRGTSNYGYTF.

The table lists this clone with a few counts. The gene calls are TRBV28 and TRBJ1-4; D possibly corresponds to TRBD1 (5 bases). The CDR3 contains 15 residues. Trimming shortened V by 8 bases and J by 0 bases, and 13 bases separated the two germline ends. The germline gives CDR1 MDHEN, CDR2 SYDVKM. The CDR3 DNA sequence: TGTGCCAGCTTCGGGGGGAGGGCAACTAATGAAAAACTGTTTTTT. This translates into CASFGGRATNEKLFF.

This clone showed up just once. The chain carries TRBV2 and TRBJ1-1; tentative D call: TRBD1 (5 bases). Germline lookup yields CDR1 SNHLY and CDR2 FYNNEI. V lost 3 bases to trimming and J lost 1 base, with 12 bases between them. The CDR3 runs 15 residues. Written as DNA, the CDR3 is TGTGCCAGCAGTGAGATGAGTCAGGGGAACACTGAAGCTTTCTTT. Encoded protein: CASSEMSQGNTEAFF.

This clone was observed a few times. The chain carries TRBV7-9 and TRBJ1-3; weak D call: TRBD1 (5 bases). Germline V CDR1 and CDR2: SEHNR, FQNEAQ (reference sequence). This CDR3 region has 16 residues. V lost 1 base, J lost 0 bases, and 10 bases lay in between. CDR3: CASSLGRTNSGNTIYF. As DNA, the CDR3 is TGTGCCAGCAGCTTAGGACGGACAAACTCTGGAAACACCATATATTTT.

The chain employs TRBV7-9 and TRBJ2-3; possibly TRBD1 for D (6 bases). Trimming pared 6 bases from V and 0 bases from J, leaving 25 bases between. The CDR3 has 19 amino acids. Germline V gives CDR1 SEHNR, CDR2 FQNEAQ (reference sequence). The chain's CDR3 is CASRKTQGSPMWSTDTQYF. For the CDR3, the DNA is TGTGCCAGCAGAAAGACTCAGGGGTCCCCTATGTGGAGCACAGATACGCAGTATTTT.